This T cell receptor (beta chain) was captured by sequencing in a study of PD-L1 blockade in urothelial cancer. Looking at the study overall: Males with bladder-origin urothelial cancer made up about 90% of the roughly 29 patients. Blood was subjected to analysis at 3 weeks (second dose) and 6 weeks following treatment start.

The CDR3 sequence is 16 residues long. CDR1 MDHEN and CDR2 SYDVKM come from the germline V gene. Unmatched junction bases numbered 10, after V lost 5 bases and J lost 3 bases. Sequencing used immunoSEQ multiplex PCR; TCRdb keeps in-frame clones, though not all of them. This table holds 24,000 or so clones, roughly 87% found once. The receptor comes from a man in his forties or fifties with urothelial cancer. The chain couples TRBV28 to TRBJ1-5; 7 bases are a match to TRBD1. The sample here was PBMCs, taken around atezolizumab (anti-PD-L1) treatment. The CDR3 sequence is CASSAQRGGVNQPQHF. CDR3 sequence (DNA): TGTGCCAGCAGTGCCCAACGAGGGGGCGTCAATCAGCCCCAGCATTTT.